Shown below are 23 T cell receptor beta chains from a single sample sequenced in a study of T cells in Graves' hyperthyroidism and ophthalmopathy (dated by TCRdb to between 2017 and 2020). The library was built by means of multiplex PCR. Sequencing used an Illumina HiSeq 2000. The TCR beta CDR3 regions were amplified from RNA transcripts. A first-round RT-PCR of the TCR CDR3 used the HTBI primer set with the Qiagen OneStep RT-PCR kit. TCRdb took the public reads, trimmed them with fastp at Q25, ran MiXCR for clone calling and kept in-frame beta chains. All rows with the same CDR3 protein become a single entry with the most common DNA and genes. The sample table contains about 690,000 distinct CDR3 sequences; only one count was recorded for 15% to 20% of them. Jointly, the top ten make up about a sixth of the sample. Sequences were obtained from blood. All receptors derive from a man aged 45 to 65 with Graves' hyperthyroidism.

Ten or more counts support this clonotype. The chain recombines TRBV12-3 or TRBV12-4 with TRBJ2-7; D not certain. V lost 5 bases and J 2 bases, leaving 7 bases between the germline ends. CDR3 size: 12 residues. The CDR3 nucleotides are TGTGCCAGCAGTGCAGGACCCTACGAGCAGTACTTC. This gives the protein CASSAGPYEQYF.

This clonotype has a count of ten or more. The V gene is TRBV28, the J gene TRBJ2-3; 10 positions agree with TRBD2. Looked up from germline, CDR1 is MDHEN and CDR2 is SYDVKM. V dropped 5 bases and J dropped 1; count of bases not matched to a gene: 6. The CDR3 length is 16 residues. The CDR3 region is CASSIAGGKGTDTQYF. CDR3 in DNA: TGTGCCAGCAGTATAGCGGGAGGAAAGGGCACAGATACGCAGTATTTT.

This clonotype was picked up one time. The J gene is TRBJ1-5, the V gene TRBV20-1, with TRBD1 matching over 9 bases. The CDR3 consists of 14 residues. The J segment lost 7 bases and the V segment lost 4 bases, leaving 8 bases of the junction unmatched. The germline V gene encodes CDR1 DFQATT and CDR2 SNEGSKA (reference sequence). The CDR3, as DNA: TGCAGTGCTACCGGGACAGGGCTCTACCAGCCCCAGCATTTT. The encoded protein is CSATGTGLYQPQHF.

This clonotype occurred many times. This chain links TRBV10-3 with TRBJ1-1, with D perhaps matching TRBD1 (5 bases). V gave up 0 bases and J gave up 1 base, with 9 bases separating them. The germline V gene has CDR1 ENHRY and CDR2 SYGVKD. The CDR3 length is 15 residues. This CDR3 reads CAISESGDPNTEAFF. In DNA form, the CDR3 reads TGTGCCATCAGTGAGTCGGGGGACCCGAACACTGAAGCTTTCTTT.

This clonotype has ten or more counts. The gene calls are TRBV29-1 and TRBJ2-5, with 9 positions matching TRBD2. This CDR3 spans 12 amino acids. CDR1 and CDR2 (germline): SQVTM, ANQGSEA. Losses at the gene ends were 4 bases for V and 10 bases for J; bases not matched to a gene: 7. The CDR3 protein is CSVVTSGFLQYF. For the CDR3, the DNA is TGCAGCGTTGTGACTAGCGGATTCCTCCAGTACTTC.

The rearrangement joins TRBV20-1 to TRBJ1-2, with D tentatively TRBD1 (6 bases). CDR3 length: 15 residues. The germline V gene has CDR1 DFQATT and CDR2 SNEGSKA (reference sequence). V lost 1 base to trimming and J lost 0 bases, with 12 bases between them. CDR3 sequence reads: CSARAYGQSNYGYTF. CDR3 bases: TGCAGTGCTAGAGCTTACGGACAGTCTAACTATGGCTACACCTTC.

In its sample, this clonotype was seen a few times. This chain joins TRBV5-4 and TRBJ2-1; the D gene could be TRBD1 or TRBD2 (6 bases each). Germline CDR1 SGHNT, CDR2 YYREEE (reference sequence). The CDR3 totals 14 residues. The germline V and J ends were trimmed by 1 base and 7 bases, with 12 bases remaining between them. The CDR3 protein is CASSLYRAGNEQFF. The CDR3 DNA sequence: TGTGCCAGCAGCTTGTACAGGGCGGGGAATGAGCAGTTCTTC.

The gene calls are TRBV4-1 and TRBJ1-4; D remains ambiguous. Germline V gene lookup returns CDR1 MGHRA and CDR2 YSYEKL. The CDR3 totals 14 residues. Trimming left V 3 bases short and J 2 bases short, with 7 bases between. This CDR3 is CASSQTITNEKLFF. CDR3 nucleotides: TGCGCCAGCAGCCAGACAATTACTAATGAAAAACTGTTTTTT.

The table lists this clonotype with a few counts. V gene TRBV19 combines with J gene TRBJ2-1; TRBD2 matches at 12 bases. Germline V gives CDR1 LNHDA, CDR2 SQIVND (reference sequence). CDR3 length: 18 amino acids. Germline trimming cut 0 bases from V and 2 bases from J; bases unmatched to any gene: 5. DNA of the CDR3: TGTGCCAGTAGTATAGATGCTAGCGGGAGGGTACCCTACAATGAGCAGTTCTTC. Translated, it gives CASSIDASGRVPYNEQFF.

Notes on this clonotype: Possible read error: a much larger clone is one base away. This rearrangement joins TRBV3-1 to TRBJ2-3; D possibly corresponds to TRBD1 (6 bases). V lost 5 bases and J 1 base, leaving 22 bases between the germline ends. The CDR3 is made up of 18 amino acids. Germline CDR1 reads LGHDT; CDR2 reads YNNKEL (reference sequence). The CDR3 region is CASSDTGTRGAGTDTQYF. The CDR3 DNA is TGTGCCAGCAGCGATACCGGGACACGGGGCGCCGGCACAGATACGCAGTATTTT.

DNA of the CDR3: TGTGCCAGCAGTTACAGGGAAAGTCAGCCCCAGCATTTT. It specifies CASSYRESQPQHF. The J gene is TRBJ1-5, the V gene TRBV6-5; D remains ambiguous. Trimming pared 2 bases from V and 6 bases from J, leaving 8 bases between. The CDR3 has 13 amino acids. Per germline, CDR1 MNHEY and CDR2 SVGAGI.

This clonotype was seen at least ten times. This chain links TRBV30 with TRBJ1-5, with unresolved D. Trimming took 2 bases from V and 5 from J, leaving 10 bases between them. The CDR3 loop spans 13 amino acids. Germline V gene data show CDR1 as GTSNPN and CDR2 as SVGIG (reference sequence). In DNA, the CDR3 is TGTGCCTGGAGTCCGGGCCCATATCAGCCCCAGCATTTT. Translated: CAWSPGPYQPQHF.

This clonotype was seen more than once but under ten times. This chain links TRBV6-5 with TRBJ2-1; D unresolved. Between the trimmed V and J ends, which lost 0 bases and 7 bases, there was a span of 7 bases. Germline V gene lookup returns CDR1 MNHEY and CDR2 SVGAGI. The CDR3 extends over 13 amino acids. The CDR3 region is CASSYSSPNEQFF. CDR3 bases: TGTGCCAGCAGTTACTCTAGTCCGAATGAGCAGTTCTTC.

The V and J genes are TRBV7-9 and TRBJ2-3; 10 bases are shared with TRBD2. CDR1 is SEHNR, CDR2 FQNEAQ, per germline (reference sequence). Germline trimming cut 1 base from V and 3 bases from J; bases unmatched to any gene: 7. CDR3 size: 17 residues. The CDR3 here is CASSLERTLAGTDTQYF. CDR3 DNA: TGTGCCAGCAGCTTAGAAAGGACACTAGCGGGAACAGATACGCAGTATTTT.

A remark on this clonotype: This may be a read error: a much more frequent sequence differs by one nucleotide. The final CDR3 position lacks the conserved phenylalanine or tryptophan, pointing to a likely read error. The chain is built from TRBV20-1 and TRBJ1-1; D unresolved. V lost 5 bases and J 0 bases, leaving 13 bases between the germline ends. The CDR3 runs to 14 residues. Germline CDR1 reads DFQATT; CDR2 reads SNEGSKA (reference sequence). The CDR3 here is CSAPRTVMNTEAFL. The CDR3 bases are TGCAGTGCTCCGAGGACGGTGATGAACACTGAAGCTTTCCTT.

The gene calls are TRBV19 and TRBJ2-4, with TRBD2 matching 8 bases. This CDR3 region has 16 residues. The J segment lost 0 bases and the V segment lost 5 bases, leaving 6 bases of the junction unmatched. In germline, CDR1 is LNHDA, CDR2 SQIVND (reference sequence). CDR3 amino acids: CASSVIAGLAKNIQYF. CDR3 bases: TGTGCCAGTAGTGTAATAGCGGGATTAGCCAAAAACATTCAGTACTTC.

This clonotype was observed at least ten times. V gene TRBV5-1 combines with J gene TRBJ2-7; 9 bases match TRBD2. Unmatched junction bases numbered 10, after V lost 3 bases and J lost 3 bases. Per the germline V gene, CDR1 is SGHRS and CDR2 is YFSETQ. The CDR3 loop spans 16 amino acids. As DNA, the CDR3 is TGCGCCAGCAGCTCCCTTTCTAGCGGGGCTTTCTACGAGCAGTACTTC. Translating gives CASSSLSSGAFYEQYF.

The gene calls are TRBV9 and TRBJ2-1, with D unclear. V was trimmed by 0 bases and J by 0 bases, leaving 10 bases between them. The CDR3 is 16 residues long. Germline CDR1 reads SGDLS; CDR2 reads YYNGEE. CDR3 nucleotide sequence: TGTGCCAGCAGCGTAGGGCCGGATTCCTCCTACAATGAGCAGTTCTTC. Residues: CASSVGPDSSYNEQFF.

V usage is TRBV29-1 and J usage is TRBJ2-1, with TRBD1 matching over 7 bases. The CDR3 extends over 15 amino acids. V gave up 6 bases and J gave up 0 bases; unmatched junction bases: 8. Per the germline V gene, CDR1 is SQVTM and CDR2 is ANQGSEA. CDR3 bases: TGCAGCGTCGTTGGGGACAGCAGCTCCTACAATGAGCAGTTCTTC. Protein product: CSVVGDSSSYNEQFF.

The chain recombines TRBV14 with TRBJ2-7, with D unclear. The CDR3 is made up of 15 amino acids. The germline V and J ends were trimmed by 4 bases and 0 bases, with 13 bases remaining between them. Germline V CDR1 and CDR2: SGHDN, FVKESK. The CDR3 sequence: CASSPQTSSSYEQYF. CDR3 coding DNA: TGTGCCAGCAGCCCCCAGACCTCATCCTCCTACGAGCAGTACTTC.

This clonotype has more than one count but fewer than ten. The chain is built from TRBV25-1 and TRBJ2-7; unclear D gene. CDR1 is MGHDK, CDR2 SYGVNS, per germline. With 2 bases removed from V and 1 base from J, the gap between germline ends came to 9 bases. The CDR3 has 14 amino acids. The CDR3 DNA sequence: TGTGCCAGCAGTGAACTAACGGATTCCTACGAGCAGTACTTC. Protein product: CASSELTDSYEQYF.

This clonotype has a count of ten or more. This sequence joins TRBV20-1 and TRBJ2-1; D possibly matches TRBD1 or TRBD2 (5 bases each). The V and J ends lost 6 bases and 8 bases respectively, with 20 bases between them. The CDR3 consists of 14 residues. Germline CDR1 DFQATT, CDR2 SNEGSKA (reference sequence). CDR3 bases: TGCAGTGCAGACCGGGACGGGGTGGCGGATGAGCAGTTCTTC. Translating it yields CSADRDGVADEQFF.

This clonotype was observed many times. This chain joins TRBV6-2 or TRBV6-3 and TRBJ2-5, with D perhaps matching TRBD1 or TRBD2 (6 bases each). Germline CDR1 is MNHEY and CDR2 is SVGEGT. The CDR3 length is 15 residues. V lost 6 bases and J lost 2, with 16 bases in between. DNA for the CDR3: TGTGCCAGCAGCCCCTGGGGGGCCGGTCAAGAGACCCAGTACTTC. This gives the protein CASSPWGAGQETQYF.